The clone carrying this T cell receptor beta chain was seen more than once but under ten times. No antigen is known for it. This specimen belongs to a study of blood T cells in healthy people across ages. The V and J ends lost 4 bases and 10 bases, in that order; junction bases with no gene match: 13. The CDR3 totals 16 residues. The germline gives CDR1 LGHNA, CDR2 YNFKEQ. Whole-study results and caveats: Older individuals had lower TCR beta diversity per million T cells (the decline was roughly linear). It was not known whether donors were CMV positive (a possible confounder of expanded clonotype changes). Whereas aged donors had fewer naive CD4+ cells, long-lived donors had more of them and higher diversity.

The use of a sample-barcoded 5' primer and a J-beta primer mix characterized a second PCR of roughly 6 to 11 cycles. The authors tagged each cDNA molecule using a template-switch adaptor with 12 random nucleotides. TCRdb re-analysed the 5' RACE reads in MiXCR, keeping a single row per CDR3 protein. This sample carries about 1.6 million distinct CDR3 sequences, about 31% of them seen once, and the ten largest clones take 11%. The material sequenced was blood. This clonotype originated in a woman under 40 in good health. The rearrangement uses TRBV4-2 and TRBJ2-1; TRBD2 aligns across 10 bases. CDR3 residues: CASSPGEGTSAGEQFF. CDR3 DNA: TGTGCCAGCAGCCCAGGCGAAGGGACTAGCGCGGGGGAGCAGTTCTTC.